A selection of T cell receptor beta chains follows, all from one sample in a study of cytomegalovirus exposure and HLA in healthy donors. The protocol was immunoSEQ multiplex PCR, while the TCRdb copy is restricted to in-frame clones and leaves out a portion. The repertoire holds more than 150,000 clones, with about four fifths as singletons. The sample was PBMCs. The source is a woman in her 30s in good health and CMV-seronegative. The CDR3 runs from the conserved cysteine through the conserved F or W. The order of the fields is J gene, V gene, clone size, D gene, CDR3 protein, CDR3 DNA. The D gene is left open where the match is weak. Where a row states a size, it is once, few, many or the class of an expanded clone; other rows omit it.

j_gene: TRBJ1-2; v_gene: TRBV9; abundance: -; d_gene: TRBD1; CDR3aa: CASSVTGTAINYGYTF; CDR3nt: TGTGCCAGCAGCGTAACAGGGACAGCCATTAACTATGGCTACACCTTC
j_gene: TRBJ2-1; v_gene: TRBV9; abundance: -; d_gene: TRBD2; CDR3aa: CASSVVGQAGGPFTSSYNEQFF; CDR3nt: TGTGCCAGCAGCGTAGTGGGGCAAGCGGGGGGGCCGTTTACTAGCTCCTACAATGAGCAGTTCTTC
j_gene: TRBJ2-3; v_gene: TRBV6-5; abundance: -; d_gene: -; CDR3aa: CASRRDKLTDTQYF; CDR3nt: TGTGCCAGCAGGAGGGACAAACTCACAGATACGCAGTATTTT
j_gene: TRBJ1-2; v_gene: TRBV10-1; abundance: -; d_gene: -; CDR3aa: CASGPAEGGYGYTF; CDR3nt: TGCGCCAGCGGCCCAGCGGAGGGCGGCTATGGCTACACCTTC
j_gene: TRBJ1-1; v_gene: TRBV2; abundance: -; d_gene: TRBD1; CDR3aa: CASSSTGTDFEAFF; CDR3nt: TGTGCCAGCAGTTCTACCGGGACAGACTTCGAAGCTTTCTTT
j_gene: TRBJ2-7; v_gene: TRBV7-9; abundance: -; d_gene: -; CDR3aa: CASSLIYYEQYF; CDR3nt: TGTGCCAGCAGCTTAATATACTACGAGCAGTACTTC
j_gene: TRBJ1-1; v_gene: TRBV6-1; abundance: -; d_gene: TRBD1; CDR3aa: CASTDRGLTEAFF; CDR3nt: TGTGCCAGCACCGACAGGGGGCTCACTGAAGCTTTCTTT
j_gene: TRBJ2-2; v_gene: TRBV4-1; abundance: -; d_gene: TRBD1; CDR3aa: CADENRQGPNTGELFF; CDR3nt: TGCGCCGACGAAAACCGACAGGGGCCAAACACCGGGGAGCTGTTTTTT
j_gene: TRBJ2-5; v_gene: TRBV19; abundance: few; d_gene: TRBD1; CDR3aa: CASSRRGRDRVQETQYF; CDR3nt: TGTGCCAGTAGTCGGCGGGGGCGGGACAGGGTACAAGAGACCCAGTACTTC
j_gene: TRBJ2-3; v_gene: TRBV18; abundance: -; d_gene: -; CDR3aa: CASSPFIGADTQYF; CDR3nt: TGTGCCAGCTCACCATTCATAGGGGCAGATACGCAGTATTTT
j_gene: TRBJ1-2; v_gene: TRBV11-3; abundance: -; d_gene: -; CDR3aa: CASSSDDRHNYGYTF; CDR3nt: TGTGCCAGCAGCTCGGATGACAGACATAACTATGGCTACACCTTC
j_gene: TRBJ1-3; v_gene: TRBV5-1; abundance: -; d_gene: -; CDR3aa: CASSWMPLGPSSSSGNTIYF; CDR3nt: TGCGCCAGCAGCTGGATGCCTTTGGGGCCCTCTTCTTCCTCTGGAAACACCATATATTTT
j_gene: TRBJ1-3; v_gene: TRBV5-6; abundance: -; d_gene: -; CDR3aa: CASSLVGRGSGNTIYF; CDR3nt: TGTGCCAGCAGCTTGGTGGGACGGGGGTCTGGAAACACCATATATTTT
j_gene: TRBJ1-2; v_gene: TRBV13; abundance: -; d_gene: -; CDR3aa: CASSSDTEINYGYTF; CDR3nt: TGTGCCAGCAGCTCGGACACTGAAATTAACTATGGCTACACCTTC
j_gene: TRBJ2-1; v_gene: TRBV7-3; abundance: -; d_gene: TRBD2; CDR3aa: CASSLRLAGPYRNEQFF; CDR3nt: TGTGCCAGCAGCCTCCGACTAGCGGGGCCCTACCGCAATGAGCAGTTCTTC
j_gene: TRBJ2-2; v_gene: TRBV9; abundance: -; d_gene: TRBD2; CDR3aa: CASSVVGGYTGELFF; CDR3nt: TGTGCCAGCAGCGTAGTGGGGGGGTATACCGGGGAGCTGTTTTTT
j_gene: TRBJ1-1; v_gene: TRBV6-5; abundance: -; d_gene: TRBD1; CDR3aa: CASSSQGSSEAFF; CDR3nt: TGTGCCAGCAGCTCACAGGGGTCCTCTGAAGCTTTCTTT
j_gene: TRBJ2-7; v_gene: TRBV4-1; abundance: -; d_gene: -; CDR3aa: CASSQGLFQGYEQYF; CDR3nt: TGCGCCAGCAGCCAAGGGCTCTTCCAGGGCTACGAGCAGTACTTC
j_gene: TRBJ1-5; v_gene: TRBV4-2; abundance: once; d_gene: -; CDR3aa: CASSQVKAGRLFYQPQHF; CDR3nt: TGTGCCAGCAGCCAAGTTAAGGCGGGGAGGTTGTTTTATCAGCCCCAGCATTTT
j_gene: TRBJ2-5; v_gene: TRBV7-3; abundance: -; d_gene: TRBD1; CDR3aa: CASSSRGTGGTETQYF; CDR3nt: TGTGCCAGCAGCTCCCGAGGGACAGGGGGCACGGAGACCCAGTACTTC
j_gene: TRBJ1-4; v_gene: TRBV10-2; abundance: few; d_gene: TRBD1; CDR3aa: CASSEAQGRNEKLFF; CDR3nt: TGCGCCAGCAGTGAGGCACAGGGGCGTAATGAAAAACTGTTTTTT
j_gene: TRBJ2-3; v_gene: TRBV11-1; abundance: -; d_gene: -; CDR3aa: CASSSPVTQYF; CDR3nt: TGTGCCAGCAGCTCCCCGGTCACGCAGTATTTT
j_gene: TRBJ1-3; v_gene: TRBV5-6; abundance: few; d_gene: TRBD1; CDR3aa: CASSLTGANSGNTIYF; CDR3nt: TGTGCCAGCAGCTTGACAGGGGCGAATTCCGGAAACACCATATATTTT
j_gene: TRBJ2-2; v_gene: TRBV10-1; abundance: -; d_gene: TRBD1; CDR3aa: CASSASGTGGRTGELFF; CDR3nt: TGCGCCAGCAGTGCCTCCGGGACAGGGGGCAGGACCGGGGAGCTGTTTTTT
j_gene: TRBJ1-5; v_gene: TRBV7-8; abundance: -; d_gene: -; CDR3aa: CASSLRGGVGSPQHF; CDR3nt: TGTGCCAGCAGCTTAAGGGGAGGGGTCGGATCGCCCCAGCATTTT
j_gene: TRBJ1-1; v_gene: TRBV11-1; abundance: -; d_gene: -; CDR3aa: CASSFPRGATMNTEAFF; CDR3nt: TGTGCCAGCAGCTTCCCCAGGGGCGCAACCATGAACACTGAAGCTTTCTTT
j_gene: TRBJ2-7; v_gene: TRBV5-4; abundance: -; d_gene: -; CDR3aa: CASSPARGQQSYEQYF; CDR3nt: TGTGCCAGCAGCCCCGCCAGGGGCCAACAGTCCTACGAGCAGTACTTC
j_gene: TRBJ2-7; v_gene: TRBV9; abundance: -; d_gene: TRBD1; CDR3aa: CASSAQGAASYEQYF; CDR3nt: TGTGCCAGCAGCGCCCAGGGGGCAGCCTCCTACGAGCAGTACTTC
j_gene: TRBJ1-2; v_gene: TRBV30; abundance: once; d_gene: -; CDR3aa: CAFLPTGNYGYTF; CDR3nt: TGTGCCTTCCTACCCACGGGGAACTATGGCTACACCTTC
j_gene: TRBJ1-5; v_gene: TRBV19; abundance: -; d_gene: TRBD1; CDR3aa: CASSMDHSGGRNQPQHF; CDR3nt: TGTGCCAGTAGTATGGACCATTCAGGGGGCCGCAATCAGCCCCAGCATTTT
j_gene: TRBJ1-1; v_gene: TRBV29-1; abundance: -; d_gene: -; CDR3aa: CSVGHPTLNTEAFF; CDR3nt: TGCAGCGTCGGACATCCTACTCTGAACACTGAAGCTTTCTTT
j_gene: TRBJ2-2; v_gene: TRBV11-2; abundance: -; d_gene: -; CDR3aa: CASSFTGSGELFF; CDR3nt: TGTGCCAGCAGCTTTACTGGTAGCGGGGAGCTGTTTTTT
j_gene: TRBJ2-1; v_gene: TRBV12-5; abundance: -; d_gene: -; CDR3aa: CASGLVYSDEQFF; CDR3nt: TGTGCTAGTGGTTTGGTATATAGCGATGAGCAGTTCTTC
j_gene: TRBJ1-4; v_gene: TRBV9; abundance: -; d_gene: TRBD1; CDR3aa: CASSSGGGQGSPNEKLFF; CDR3nt: TGTGCCAGCAGCTCAGGGGGGGGACAGGGGTCCCCTAATGAAAAACTGTTTTTT
j_gene: TRBJ1-6; v_gene: TRBV27; abundance: -; d_gene: TRBD1; CDR3aa: CASSFGDRNNSPLHF; CDR3nt: TGTGCCAGCAGTTTTGGGGACAGGAATAATTCACCCCTCCACTTT
j_gene: TRBJ2-7; v_gene: TRBV30; abundance: -; d_gene: TRBD1; CDR3aa: CAWSRTGQSSYEQYF; CDR3nt: TGTGCCTGGAGTAGGACGGGACAGTCCTCCTACGAGCAGTACTTC
j_gene: TRBJ1-1; v_gene: TRBV19; abundance: -; d_gene: TRBD1; CDR3aa: CASSIRDRGYTEAFF; CDR3nt: TGTGCCAGTAGTATTAGGGACAGGGGGTACACTGAAGCTTTCTTT
j_gene: TRBJ1-4; v_gene: TRBV28; abundance: -; d_gene: -; CDR3aa: CASSRSGSAREKLFF; CDR3nt: TGTGCCAGCAGTCGATCGGGGTCGGCACGCGAAAAACTGTTTTTT
j_gene: TRBJ1-1; v_gene: TRBV19; abundance: -; d_gene: -; CDR3aa: CASSIVEGRAFF; CDR3nt: TGTGCCAGTAGTATAGTGGAGGGAAGAGCTTTCTTT
j_gene: TRBJ2-3; v_gene: TRBV5-1; abundance: -; d_gene: TRBD2; CDR3aa: CASSLPPGSGGTDTQYF; CDR3nt: TGCGCCAGCAGCTTACCCCCGGGGAGCGGGGGCACAGATACGCAGTATTTT
j_gene: TRBJ1-2; v_gene: TRBV29-1; abundance: -; d_gene: TRBD1; CDR3aa: CSVEEESGTGGRGYTF; CDR3nt: TGCAGCGTTGAAGAGGAGTCCGGGACAGGGGGCCGAGGCTACACCTTC
j_gene: TRBJ2-5; v_gene: TRBV7-3; abundance: -; d_gene: -; CDR3aa: CASSLVGMGRQETQYF; CDR3nt: TGTGCCAGCAGCTTAGTGGGAATGGGGCGCCAAGAGACCCAGTACTTC
j_gene: TRBJ1-1; v_gene: TRBV7-9; abundance: -; d_gene: -; CDR3aa: CASSLGGALNTEAFF; CDR3nt: TGTGCCAGCAGCCTCGGAGGGGCTTTGAACACTGAAGCTTTCTTT
j_gene: TRBJ2-3; v_gene: TRBV6-6; abundance: -; d_gene: TRBD1; CDR3aa: CASSYGTGTQYF; CDR3nt: TGTGCCAGCAGTTACGGGACAGGTACGCAGTATTTT
j_gene: TRBJ2-1; v_gene: TRBV4-1; abundance: -; d_gene: -; CDR3aa: CASSQGPRNNEQFF; CDR3nt: TGCGCCAGCAGCCAGGGGCCGCGGAACAATGAGCAGTTCTTC
j_gene: TRBJ1-3; v_gene: TRBV19; abundance: -; d_gene: -; CDR3aa: CASSDGASGNTIYF; CDR3nt: TGTGCCAGTAGTGACGGAGCCTCTGGAAACACCATATATTTT
j_gene: TRBJ2-7; v_gene: TRBV2; abundance: -; d_gene: -; CDR3aa: CASSRETYEQYF; CDR3nt: TGTGCCAGCAGTCGCGAGACCTACGAGCAGTACTTC
j_gene: TRBJ1-2; v_gene: TRBV7-3; abundance: -; d_gene: -; CDR3aa: CASSLTGRGSGYTF; CDR3nt: TGTGCCAGCAGCTTAACGGGCAGGGGAAGTGGCTACACCTTC
j_gene: TRBJ1-4; v_gene: TRBV6-1; abundance: -; d_gene: -; CDR3aa: CASRSTPATNEKLFF; CDR3nt: TGTGCCAGCAGATCGACACCAGCAACTAATGAAAAACTGTTTTTT
j_gene: TRBJ1-6; v_gene: TRBV5-1; abundance: few; d_gene: TRBD1; CDR3aa: CASSRRTGDSPLHF; CDR3nt: TGCGCCAGCAGCAGGAGGACAGGGGACTCACCCCTCCACTTT
j_gene: TRBJ2-1; v_gene: TRBV28; abundance: -; d_gene: TRBD1; CDR3aa: CASSRTGVLGNEQFF; CDR3nt: TGTGCCAGCAGCCGAACAGGGGTTTTGGGGAATGAGCAGTTCTTC
j_gene: TRBJ2-3; v_gene: TRBV27; abundance: -; d_gene: -; CDR3aa: CASSRDSRTDTQYF; CDR3nt: TGTGCCAGCTCCCGGGACTCCAGAACGGATACGCAGTATTTT
j_gene: TRBJ1-1; v_gene: TRBV5-1; abundance: -; d_gene: TRBD1; CDR3aa: CASSLVTGGTEAFF; CDR3nt: TGCGCCAGCAGCTTGGTTACAGGGGGCACTGAAGCTTTCTTT
j_gene: TRBJ2-7; v_gene: TRBV7-7; abundance: -; d_gene: -; CDR3aa: CASSLRPGYEQYF; CDR3nt: TGTGCTAGCAGCTTACGGCCGGGCTACGAGCAGTACTTC
j_gene: TRBJ2-5; v_gene: TRBV5-6; abundance: -; d_gene: TRBD1; CDR3aa: CASSRPGTGFGETQYF; CDR3nt: TGTGCCAGCAGCCGTCCCGGGACAGGGTTCGGAGAGACCCAGTACTTC